This is a list of T cell receptor beta chains from one sample in a study of CD8 T cells in ankylosing spondylitis. Each CDR3 protein is one row after TCRdb ran MiXCR on the 5' RACE reads. The table has roughly 700,000 distinct CDR3 sequences, roughly 19% seen once. The sequenced sample consisted of blood, either unsorted or a sorted T cell fraction (not recorded which). Receptors originate from a male donor with ankylosing spondylitis. CDR3s leave out the opening cysteine and the closing phenylalanine or tryptophan.

TRBV4-1	TRBJ2-3	ASSQVPQAGVTDTQY
TRBV20-1	TRBJ2-2	SARMPDRGRGRARDGELF
TRBV27	TRBJ1-5	ASSDRQGRDGNQPQH
TRBV29-1	TRBJ1-2	SVESLSGGGYGYT
TRBV6-5	TRBJ2-5	ASSHGVEETQY
TRBV27	TRBJ1-6	ASSSTGWDNSPLH
TRBV6-1	TRBJ2-2	ASNKPNTGELF
TRBV12-3/TRBV12-4	TRBJ1-1	ASSFRGQGTEAF
TRBV27	TRBJ1-1	ASSFRGLSTEAF
TRBV6-1	TRBJ1-3	ASSLRGHSSGNTIY
TRBV10-3	TRBJ2-7	AISESSGASYEQY
TRBV7-9	TRBJ1-4	ASSSRQGVREKLF
TRBV7-9	TRBJ2-7	ASSFTTETAYEQY
TRBV29-1	TRBJ2-6	SVGTGSSGANVLT
TRBV6-1	TRBJ2-5	ASSEFRAGGTQY
TRBV11-2	TRBJ1-1	ASSQGWDRVRTEAF
TRBV20-1	TRBJ2-3	SASRDTQY
TRBV3-1	TRBJ1-2	ASSQDWRGDYGYT
TRBV11-2	TRBJ2-3	ASSLDPSSGTTTDTQY
TRBV18	TRBJ1-2	ASSPPVGSAYGYT
TRBV6-5	TRBJ2-7	ASSYSGSSSYEQY
TRBV5-1	TRBJ1-1	ASSWTGATEAF
TRBV11-1	TRBJ2-7	ASSSHRKTSPFVQY
TRBV9	TRBJ1-1	ASNALENTEAF
TRBV4-2	TRBJ2-2	ASSQDWSRSAGELF
TRBV25-1	TRBJ2-2	ASSEFPWVSGVNTGELF
TRBV10-3	TRBJ2-1	AISDGGGRGEQF
TRBV6-2/TRBV6-3	TRBJ2-3	ASSSARDRTETQY
TRBV12-3/TRBV12-4	TRBJ1-5	ASSGDTGGRQPQH
TRBV12-3/TRBV12-4	TRBJ1-2	ASSFEGPHGYT
TRBV12-3/TRBV12-4	TRBJ2-1	ASSRNSHSYNEQF
TRBV20-1	TRBJ1-2	SARDSKPTGTNYGYT
TRBV12-3/TRBV12-4	TRBJ2-2	ASSPGGGRGGELF
TRBV11-2	TRBJ2-3	ASSSSGGGPSTDTQY
TRBV6-6	TRBJ1-2	ASRQGADYGYT
TRBV7-9	TRBJ2-2	ASSASTANTGELF
TRBV4-3	TRBJ2-1	ASSVMRLAGSPKQF
TRBV10-3	TRBJ2-3	AISGESGRITDTQY
TRBV7-9	TRBJ2-6	ASYPGQGGSGANVLT
TRBV7-2	TRBJ1-2	ASSLGLDYGYT
TRBV15	TRBJ1-6	ATSERNSPLH